This TCR beta chain was observed in a study of control samples from healthy donors and cancer patients. The CDR3 is 15 residues long. Germline lookup yields CDR1 ENHRY and CDR2 SYGVKD. The V and J ends lost 6 bases and 1 base respectively, with 15 bases between them. Produced via immunoSEQ multiplex PCR; TCRdb's table is partial and in-frame only. The table records about 160,000 clones, about 93% of them present only once. The chain employs TRBV10-3 and TRBJ1-1; D might be TRBD1 (5 bases). The source material was blood. This TCR derives from a woman aged 25 to 39 in good health. The CDR3 bases are TGTGCCATCAGCCAGAACCAACAGGCGAACACTGAAGCTTTCTTT. Translation gives CAISQNQQANTEAFF.